The following is a TCR beta chain sequence with its context. An end of the junction differs from the germline gene, which may be a read error. From the PCR reads, TCRdb re-called clones with MiXCR. The table has approximately 21,000 clones, about 30% seen once. Looked up from germline, CDR1 is LGHNA and CDR2 is YSLEER. There are 14 residues in the CDR3. Patients were all untreated before their thyroid surgery. This record belongs to a study of metastatic and nonmetastatic thyroid tumors. Study background: Across blood and tumor or nodule tissue, repertoires from malignant and benign thyroid patients were compared with one another.

The V call is TRBV4-3, the J call TRBJ1-2; no definite D call. The sequencing input was blood. This sequence was found in a female donor with papillary thyroid cancer or a benign thyroid nodule (not recorded which). Some clones in this sample may be carry-over from other donors' samples. CDR3 in amino acids: CASRQDPGLDVYTF. The CDR3 DNA follows: TGCGCCAGCAGACAAGATCCCGGACTCGATGTCTACACCTTC.